A selection of T cell receptor beta chains follows, all from one sample in a study of Graves' ophthalmopathy and Graves' hyperthyroidism. TCRdb redid the calling of the multiplex PCR reads with MiXCR, one entry per CDR3 protein. The sample yields about 400,000 distinct CDR3 sequences, around 20% seen once. The source material was peripheral blood. The receptors were sampled from a woman aged 18-29 years with Graves' ophthalmopathy. Each CDR3 is given with its conserved first and last residue. D genes are given only for firm matches. Clone size, where shown, is once, few, many, or a class for clones that have expanded.

>TRBV6-1|TRBJ2-2|many|.
TGTGCCAGCAGTGCGGCGGGACCGAACACCGGGGAGCTGTTTTTT
CASSAAGPNTGELFF
>TRBV24-1|TRBJ1-1|many|.
TGTGCCACCAGTGATGGGGGAGGGATAAGACCCCAAGCTTTCTTT
CATSDGGGIRPQAFF
>TRBV12-3/TRBV12-4|TRBJ2-5|.|.
TGTGCCAGCAGTTTTACAGCCGTCCTAGGGAGAGAGACCCAGTACTTC
CASSFTAVLGRETQYF
>TRBV5-5|TRBJ2-7|many|.
TGTGCCAGCAGCTTGGGGACCGATACCAGCGGGCAGTACTTC
CASSLGTDTSGQYF
>TRBV28|TRBJ2-2|.|TRBD2
TGTGCCAGCAGTACCGCCGGGACTAGCGTTCCCGGGGAGCTGTTTTTT
CASSTAGTSVPGELFF
>TRBV12-3/TRBV12-4|TRBJ2-7|many|.
TGTGCCAGCAGTTTAGCGCGGACAGTAGCCTCCTACGAGCAGTACTTC
CASSLARTVASYEQYF
>TRBV6-5|TRBJ1-5|.|.
TGTGCCAGCAGTTATCTGCGCGGGCAGCCCCAGCATTTT
CASSYLRGQPQHF
>TRBV20-1|TRBJ1-2|many|.
TGCAGTGCTAGCGTCCCCCGGGGGGGAGGGAGGCACTATGGCTACACCTTC
CSASVPRGGGRHYGYTF
>TRBV9|TRBJ1-2|many|.
TGTGCCAGCAGCGCACAGTATTACTATGGCTACACCTTC
CASSAQYYYGYTF
>TRBV5-1|TRBJ2-7|many|TRBD2
TGCGCCAGCATGGGGACTAGCGGGAGTAGCGAGCAGTACTTC
CASMGTSGSSEQYF
>TRBV6-2/TRBV6-3|TRBJ1-1|many|.
TGTGCCAGCACCTTAGGACAAAAAGAAGCTTTCTTT
CASTLGQKEAFF
>TRBV6-1|TRBJ1-5|.|.
TGTGCCAGCAGTGAAGTTGGAAGGAATCAGCCCCAGCATTTT
CASSEVGRNQPQHF
>TRBV6-2/TRBV6-3|TRBJ2-7|many|TRBD2
TGTGCCAGCAGTTCACCTTCAGGACTAGCCGAGCAGTACTTC
CASSSPSGLAEQYF
>TRBV9|TRBJ1-1|many|.
TGTGCCAGCAGCCCTTGGGTCGAAGGAAACACTGAAGCTTTCTTT
CASSPWVEGNTEAFF
>TRBV20-1|TRBJ1-5|many|.
TGCAGTGCTAGTAGGGGACAAAGAAATCAGCCCCAGCATTTT
CSASRGQRNQPQHF
>TRBV6-1|TRBJ2-2|.|TRBD2
TGTGCCAGCAGTGAAGTGGGACTAGCGGGAGCGAGCACCGGGGAGCTGTTTTTT
CASSEVGLAGASTGELFF
>TRBV12-3/TRBV12-4|TRBJ2-6|many|TRBD1
TGTGCCAGCAGTTTGACAGGGGGGGCCTCTGGGGCCAACGTCCTGACTTTC
CASSLTGGASGANVLTF
>TRBV9|TRBJ1-3|.|.
TGTGCCAGCAGCGCAATGACAGACCCTGGAAACACCATATATTTT
CASSAMTDPGNTIYF
>TRBV11-2|TRBJ2-7|many|.
TGTGCCAGCAGCTTGGTTGTTTCCTACGAGCAGTACTTC
CASSLVVSYEQYF
>TRBV6-5|TRBJ1-1|many|.
TGTGCCAGCAGTTACTCCCAGTGGGGGAACACTGAAGCTTTCTTT
CASSYSQWGNTEAFF
>TRBV12-3/TRBV12-4|TRBJ2-7|many|.
TGTGCCAGCAGCTTATCCGCAGGATCCTACGAGCAGTACTTC
CASSLSAGSYEQYF
>TRBV30|TRBJ2-2|.|.
TGTGCCTGGAGACTGCAGCGAGTCGACACCGGGGAGCTGTTTTTT
CAWRLQRVDTGELFF
>TRBV2|TRBJ2-7|once|TRBD2
TGTGCCAGCAGTGAACAAACGGGAGGAAGAGTGGAGCAGTACTTC
CASSEQTGGRVEQYF
>TRBV12-3/TRBV12-4|TRBJ2-5|many|.
TGTGCCAGCAGTTTAGGGCAGGGGGGGGTTGAGACCCAGTACTTC
CASSLGQGGVETQYF
>TRBV6-5|TRBJ2-5|many|.
TGTGCCAGCAGTTACTCACAGGGTCGGGAAGAGACCCAGTACTTC
CASSYSQGREETQYF
>TRBV12-3/TRBV12-4|TRBJ2-7|many|TRBD1
TGTGCCAGCAGTCCTCAGGGGGCACGGCTCGAGCAGTACTTC
CASSPQGARLEQYF
>TRBV12-3/TRBV12-4|TRBJ1-1|many|.
TGTGCCAGCAGCGATGTCTCGCTCCGGAGGCGCGAAGCTTTCTTT
CASSDVSLRRREAFF
>TRBV12-3/TRBV12-4|TRBJ1-2|.|.
TGTGCCAGCAGTTTTCCCCGGCACCCGCTAAACTTC
CASSFPRHPLNF
>TRBV10-3|TRBJ1-1|many|.
TGTGCCATCAGTGAAATGGGGGCACAGGCGAACAACACTGAAGCTTTCTTT
CAISEMGAQANNTEAFF
>TRBV27|TRBJ2-5|many|.
TGTGCCAGCAGTCTCCACTGCCTCCAAGAGACCCAGTACTTC
CASSLHCLQETQYF
>TRBV24-1|TRBJ1-5|many|.
TGTGCCACCAGTGATTTCCGTGAACAGCCCCAGCATTTT
CATSDFREQPQHF
>TRBV6-1|TRBJ2-5|.|TRBD1
TGTGCCAGCAGGGCAGGGGGTACTCAAGAGACCCAGTACTTC
CASRAGGTQETQYF
>TRBV10-3|TRBJ1-2|.|.
TGTGCCATCAATGAGTGGGGAGGCGGGATCTATGGCTACACCTTC
CAINEWGGGIYGYTF
>TRBV7-6|TRBJ2-7|many|TRBD1
TGTGCCAGCAGCTCCCCCGGGCCCGGGACAGGTGACTACGAGCAGTACTTC
CASSSPGPGTGDYEQYF
>TRBV12-3/TRBV12-4|TRBJ1-5|many|TRBD1
TGTGCCAGCAGCCACCTTCTACAGGGGTTTTATGGCAATCAGCCCCAGCATTTT
CASSHLLQGFYGNQPQHF
>TRBV6-5|TRBJ1-6|many|TRBD1
TGTGCCAGCAGCAAGGGACAGGGGGCTTTGGATTCACCCCTCCACTTT
CASSKGQGALDSPLHF
>TRBV4-1|TRBJ1-6|many|.
TGCGCCAGCAGCCAAATTCGCGGTCTGGATTCACCCCTCCACTTT
CASSQIRGLDSPLHF
>TRBV30|TRBJ2-2|many|.
TGTGCCTGGAGACAGTTTGAGAGCACCGGGGAGCTGTTTTTT
CAWRQFESTGELFF
>TRBV7-9|TRBJ1-6|few|TRBD1
TGTGCCAGCAGCAAAGGACAGGGGCGGTCACCCCTCCACTTT
CASSKGQGRSPLHF
>TRBV7-2|TRBJ1-1|many|.
TGTGCCAGCAGTCTACAGGTGAACACTGAAGCTTTCTTT
CASSLQVNTEAFF
>TRBV19|TRBJ2-7|many|TRBD2
TGTGCCAGTAGTATAGATCATCCCTCGGGACTAGCCTACGAGCAGTACTTC
CASSIDHPSGLAYEQYF
>TRBV6-2/TRBV6-3|TRBJ2-7|many|TRBD1
TGTGCCAGCAGTTCCCCCGTGAGAGGGGGCAGGACCTACCAAAACTACGAGCAGTACTTC
CASSSPVRGGRTYQNYEQYF
>TRBV7-2|TRBJ2-2|many|.
TGTGCCAGCAGCCTCCCGGGGCCCGGGGAGCTGTTTTTT
CASSLPGPGELFF
>TRBV30|TRBJ1-5|.|TRBD1
TGTGCCTGGTCGACAGGGCGTAGCAATCAGCCCCAGCATTTT
CAWSTGRSNQPQHF
>TRBV2|TRBJ1-1|many|TRBD1
TGTGCCAGCTCAGACAGGGCCGGGTCGACTGAAGCTTTCTTT
CASSDRAGSTEAFF
>TRBV7-9|TRBJ2-7|many|.
TGTGCCAGCACCTCCTCGGGCTCCACCTACGAGCAGTACTTC
CASTSSGSTYEQYF
>TRBV12-3/TRBV12-4|TRBJ2-5|many|.
TGTGCCAGCAGCCCCTCGAGGGAGACCCAGTACTTC
CASSPSRETQYF
>TRBV2|TRBJ1-1|many|TRBD1
TGTGCCAGCAGGCACGACAGGGGAGGCGACACTGAAGCTTTCTTT
CASRHDRGGDTEAFF
>TRBV20-1|TRBJ1-6|many|.
TGCAGTGCTAGGAGCCCCGGGACAAGGGGTGAAGGTGTCCACTTT
CSARSPGTRGEGVHF
>TRBV6-1|TRBJ2-7|many|.
TGTGCCAGCAGTGAATCGGAGGGGTGGCTAGCGTACTTC
CASSESEGWLAYF
>TRBV11-1|TRBJ2-1|.|TRBD2
TGTGCCAGCAGCCGGACTAGCGGGCCGGGGGACAATGAGCAGTTCTTC
CASSRTSGPGDNEQFF
>TRBV29-1|TRBJ2-7|many|TRBD2
TGCAGCGTTGTTTATGTCGGGGCTAGCGGCGAGCAGTACTTC
CSVVYVGASGEQYF
>TRBV12-3/TRBV12-4|TRBJ1-3|many|.
TGTGCCAGCAGTTTCGGCAGGAGCTCTGGAAACACCATATATTTT
CASSFGRSSGNTIYF
>TRBV24-1|TRBJ2-7|many|.
TGTGCCACCAGTGATTTGGTAGGGGGACACTACGAGCAGTACTTC
CATSDLVGGHYEQYF